This T cell receptor beta chain was identified in a study of T cells in Graves' hyperthyroidism and ophthalmopathy (dated by TCRdb to between 2018 and 2020). With respect to the entire study: Peripheral blood was collected at initial diagnosis, before any treatment. To identify distinguishing TCR V-J signatures, a discovery cohort of some 99 patients was used, comprising 43 with Graves' ophthalmopathy and around 57 with stable Graves' hyperthyroidism. Prospective prediction of ophthalmopathy was tested in an independent validation cohort of 18 to 20 hyperthyroidism patients and 17 patients who later progressed to ophthalmopathy. The roughly 100 discovery patients were randomly divided into training and test sets at a 7:3 ratio. In addition, the study compared T-cell repertoires in thyroid tissue and in blood from about 6 Graves' hyperthyroidism patients. After blood sampling, hyperthyroidism patients were treated with methimazole at a starting dose of 30 mg daily, and ophthalmopathy patients were treated with high-dose intravenous methylprednisolone. The paper reports TCR Vbeta CDR3 sequencing of over 130 peripheral blood samples: 40 or so ophthalmopathy, over 70 hyperthyroidism and around 17 progressor patients. Broader findings and caveats from the paper: Most expanded thyroid clonotypes (frequency above 0.001) were also detected in blood, a finding suggesting that blood repertoires may reflect thyroid immune responses. During validation, the model predicted progression to ophthalmopathy a median of roughly six months ahead of onset, with around 71% sensitivity and roughly 75% specificity. Sample size was not statistically predetermined, and investigators were not blinded to group allocation. Ophthalmopathy was separated from stable hyperthyroidism by a 13 V-J signature model, with just over 85% sensitivity and approximately 84% specificity obtained in cross-validation and 80%/75% obtained in testing.

The TCR beta CDR3 regions were amplified from the RNA transcripts. The TCR CDR3 was subjected to a first round of RT-PCR using the HTBI primer set and the Qiagen OneStep RT-PCR kit. Libraries were constructed in a second round of multiplex PCR, after which size selection and purification were carried out. Libraries were sequenced paired-end with 100 bp reads on an Illumina HiSeq2000. As for how the authors treated the data: SOAPnuke was used to process the raw data, throwing out any read that contained adapters or uncalled bases, had a mean Phred below 15, or lacked an exact constant-primer or identifier match. COPE v1.2.5 was used to merge the high-quality paired reads, and each unique nucleotide sequence was defined as a clonotype. MiTCR v1.1 was used to align clonotypes to the IMGT TRBV, TRBD and TRBJ reference segments. Only V-J combinations with frequency above 0.0001, covering roughly 99% of repertoires, were analysed. The TCS score was defined as F50 (clonal expansion) divided by E x V (chaos), with BLOSUM62-based TCRdist calculated between CDR3 peptides within each V-J. Welch's t-statistics and random forest reduced fewer than 600 V-J features to 13, which were used in a naive Bayes classifier (R e1071). The raw public data were reprocessed by TCRdb itself: fastp quality trimming at Q25, MiXCR clonotype calling, in-frame beta chains only. Rows with a matching CDR3 protein are joined into one entry that keeps the most common DNA and genes. TCRdb's processing, not the study's, gives the V and J calls here. Recorded for this sample are about 280,000 distinct CDR3 sequences; approximately 26% of them occurred a single time. Together, the top ten hold about a quarter of the sample.

Germline trimming amounts to 5 bases on V and 4 bases on J, with 4 as the count of junction bases outside the gene matches. Including cysteine and phenylalanine, the CDR3 has 16 amino acids. CDR3 DNA only is kept here, 48 bases in frame from base 1. This clonotype was recorded many times. The clone's antigen remains unknown. The sample holds no much larger clone one base away, and base qualities are not on file. Hyperthyroidism patients were aged 18 to 65 years and newly diagnosed, with disease duration of less than 2 months. Patients with uncontrolled infections, other autoimmune diseases, pregnancy or lactation were excluded. Diagnoses were based on clinical symptoms, serum thyroxine and TRAb, thyroid ultrasound and orbital computed tomography. Blood from progressor patients was drawn when they were first diagnosed with hyperthyroidism, before any ophthalmopathy symptoms appeared. PBMCs were separated from 10 ml of fresh peripheral blood using Ficoll-Paque density gradient centrifugation. Progressor patients were defined as those initially diagnosed with Graves' hyperthyroidism in whom ophthalmopathy developed during follow-up. Total RNA was extracted with Trizol reagent, and quality was checked on an Agilent 2100 Bioanalyzer.

Sequenced: blood. The TCR sequence derives from a man aged 35 to 55 with Graves' hyperthyroidism that later progressed to Graves' ophthalmopathy. The rearranged chain carries TRBV12-3 or TRBV12-4 and TRBJ2-2, and TRBD2 aligns with 13 junction nucleotides. The CDR3 corresponds to CASSPGLAGPTGELFF. The DNA sequence follows: TGTGCCAGCAGTCCGGGACTAGCGGGACCCACCGGGGAGCTGTTTTTT.